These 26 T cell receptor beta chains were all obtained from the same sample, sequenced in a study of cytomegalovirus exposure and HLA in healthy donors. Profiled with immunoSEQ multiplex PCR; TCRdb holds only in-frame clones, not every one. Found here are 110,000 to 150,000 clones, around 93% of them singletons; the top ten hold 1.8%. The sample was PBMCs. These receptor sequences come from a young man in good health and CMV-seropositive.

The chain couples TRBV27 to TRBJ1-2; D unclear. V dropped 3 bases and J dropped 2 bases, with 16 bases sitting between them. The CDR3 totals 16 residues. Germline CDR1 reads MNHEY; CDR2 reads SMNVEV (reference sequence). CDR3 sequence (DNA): TGTGCCAGCAGTTTCATTCGGGGATCCCTAAACTATGGCTACACCTTC. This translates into CASSFIRGSLNYGYTF.

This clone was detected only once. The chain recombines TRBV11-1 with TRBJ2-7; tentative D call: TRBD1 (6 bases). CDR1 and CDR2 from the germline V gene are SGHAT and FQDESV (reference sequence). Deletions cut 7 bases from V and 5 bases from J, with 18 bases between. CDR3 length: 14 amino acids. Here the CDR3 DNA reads TGTGCCAGCACCCTGATACAGGGAAATCACGAGCAGTACTTC. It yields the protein CASTLIQGNHEQYF.

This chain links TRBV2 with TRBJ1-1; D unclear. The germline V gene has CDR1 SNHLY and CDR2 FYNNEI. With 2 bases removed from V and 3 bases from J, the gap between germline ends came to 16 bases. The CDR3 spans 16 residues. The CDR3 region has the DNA TGTGCCAGCAGTGAAACCAGGAGCACTAGCGACACTGAAGCTTTCTTT. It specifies CASSETRSTSDTEAFF. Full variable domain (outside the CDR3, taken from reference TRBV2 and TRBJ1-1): EPEVTQTPSHQVTQMGQEVILRCVPISNHLYFYWYRQILGQKVEFLVSFYNNEISEKSEIFDDQFSVERPDGSNFTLKIRSTKLEDSAMYFCASSETRSTSDTEAFFGQGTRLTVV.

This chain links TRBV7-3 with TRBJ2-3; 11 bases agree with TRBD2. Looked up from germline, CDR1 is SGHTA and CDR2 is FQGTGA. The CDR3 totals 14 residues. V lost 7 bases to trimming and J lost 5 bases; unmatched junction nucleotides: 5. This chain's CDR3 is CASTPLAGGDTQYF. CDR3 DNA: TGTGCCAGCACCCCGCTAGCGGGAGGAGATACGCAGTATTTT.

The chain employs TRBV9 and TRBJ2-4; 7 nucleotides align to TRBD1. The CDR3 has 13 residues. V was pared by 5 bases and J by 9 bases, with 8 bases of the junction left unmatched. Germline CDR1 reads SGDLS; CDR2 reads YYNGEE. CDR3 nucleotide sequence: TGTGCCAGCAGTCCCGGGACAGAGGGCATTCAGTACTTC. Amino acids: CASSPGTEGIQYF. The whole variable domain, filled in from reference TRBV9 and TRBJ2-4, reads DSGVTQTPKHLITATGQRVTLRCSPRSGDLSVYWYQQSLDQGLQFLIQYYNGEERAKGNILERFSAQQFPDLHSELNLSSLELGDSALYFCASSPGTEGIQYFGAGTRLSVL.

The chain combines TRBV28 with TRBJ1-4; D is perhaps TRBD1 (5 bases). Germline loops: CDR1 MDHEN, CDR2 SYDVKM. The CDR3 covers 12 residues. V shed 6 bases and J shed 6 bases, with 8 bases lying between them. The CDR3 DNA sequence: TGTGCCAGCAGGGGGCGGTATGAAAAACTGTTTTTT. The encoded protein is CASRGRYEKLFF.

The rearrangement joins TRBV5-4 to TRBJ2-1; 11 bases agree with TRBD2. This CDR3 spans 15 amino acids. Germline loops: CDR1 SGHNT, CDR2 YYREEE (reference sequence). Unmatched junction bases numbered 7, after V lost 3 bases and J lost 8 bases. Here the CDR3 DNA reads TGTGCCAGCAGCTCCTTAGCGGGAGGGGTCGATGAGCAGTTCTTC. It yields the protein CASSSLAGGVDEQFF. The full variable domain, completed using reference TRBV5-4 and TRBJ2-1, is ETGVTQSPTHLIKTRGQQVTLRCSSQSGHNTVSWYQQALGQGPQFIFQYYREEENGRGNFPPRFSGLQFPNYSSELNVNALELDDSALYLCASSSLAGGVDEQFFGPGTRLTVL.

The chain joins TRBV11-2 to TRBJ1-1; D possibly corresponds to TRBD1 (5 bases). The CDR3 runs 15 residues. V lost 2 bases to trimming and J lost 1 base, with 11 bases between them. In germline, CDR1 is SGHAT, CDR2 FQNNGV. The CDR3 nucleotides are TGTGCCAGCAGCTTAAACGGACAACAGAACACTGAAGCTTTCTTT. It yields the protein CASSLNGQQNTEAFF.

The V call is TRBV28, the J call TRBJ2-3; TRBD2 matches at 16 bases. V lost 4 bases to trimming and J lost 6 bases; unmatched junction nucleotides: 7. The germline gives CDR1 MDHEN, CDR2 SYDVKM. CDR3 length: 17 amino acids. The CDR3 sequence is CASSSPGLAGGRDTQYF. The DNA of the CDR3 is TGTGCCAGCAGTTCCCCGGGACTAGCGGGAGGGCGTGATACGCAGTATTTT.

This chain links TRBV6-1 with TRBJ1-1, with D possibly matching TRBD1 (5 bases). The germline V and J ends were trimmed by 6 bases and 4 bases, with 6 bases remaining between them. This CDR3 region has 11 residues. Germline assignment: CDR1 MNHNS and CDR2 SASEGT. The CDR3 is CASRQVTEAFF. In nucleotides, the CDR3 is TGTGCCAGCAGACAGGTCACTGAAGCTTTCTTT.

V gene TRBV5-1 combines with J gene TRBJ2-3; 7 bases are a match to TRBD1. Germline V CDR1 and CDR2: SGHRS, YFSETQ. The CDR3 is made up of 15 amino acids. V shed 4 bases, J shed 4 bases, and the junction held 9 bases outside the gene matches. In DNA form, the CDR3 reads TGCGCCAGCAGCACCACCCCGGGACAGTCAGATACGCAGTATTTT. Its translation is CASSTTPGQSDTQYF. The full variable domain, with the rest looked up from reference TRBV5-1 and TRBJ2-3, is KAGVTQTPRYLIKTRGQQVTLSCSPISGHRSVSWYQQTPGQGLQFLFEYFSETQRNKGNFPGRFSGRQFSNSRSEMNVSTLELGDSALYLCASSTTPGQSDTQYFGPGTRLTVL.

CDR3 sequence: CASSTQQGDYEQYF. In DNA, the CDR3 is TGTGCCAGCAGTACTCAGCAGGGGGACTACGAGCAGTACTTC. V gene TRBV2 combines with J gene TRBJ2-7, with 7 bases matching TRBD1. Germline V gene sequence: CDR1 SNHLY, CDR2 FYNNEI. The CDR3 totals 14 residues. With V trimmed by 5 bases and J by 3 bases, 7 bases remained unmatched.

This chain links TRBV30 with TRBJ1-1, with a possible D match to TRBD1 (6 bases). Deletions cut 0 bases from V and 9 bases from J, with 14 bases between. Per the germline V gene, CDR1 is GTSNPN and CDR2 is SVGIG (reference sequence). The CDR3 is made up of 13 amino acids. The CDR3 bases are TGTGCCTGGAGTGTACAAGTGAGGGGGAAAGCTTTCTTT. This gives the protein CAWSVQVRGKAFF.

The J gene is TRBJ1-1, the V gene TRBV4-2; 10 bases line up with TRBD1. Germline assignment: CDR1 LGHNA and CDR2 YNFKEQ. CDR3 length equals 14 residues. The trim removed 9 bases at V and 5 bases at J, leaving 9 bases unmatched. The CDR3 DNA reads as TGTGCCAGTAGATGGACAGGGGGGGGAACTGAAGCTTTCTTT. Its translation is CASRWTGGGTEAFF.

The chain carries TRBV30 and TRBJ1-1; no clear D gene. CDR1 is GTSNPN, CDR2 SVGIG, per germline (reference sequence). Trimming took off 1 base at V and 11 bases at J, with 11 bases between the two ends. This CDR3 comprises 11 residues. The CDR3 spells CAWSEGGRAFF. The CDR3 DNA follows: TGTGCCTGGAGTGAAGGAGGGAGGGCTTTCTTT.

The CDR3: CASSHRSLLAVQYF. The CDR3 DNA follows: TGTGCCAGCAGCCACAGGAGCCTTCTTGCTGTGCAGTACTTC. This sequence joins TRBV5-6 and TRBJ2-7; weak D call: TRBD1 (5 bases). V was pared by 4 bases and J by 9 bases, with 20 bases between. Germline V CDR1 and CDR2: SGHDT, YYEEEE. CDR3 length equals 14 residues.

The CDR3 sequence: CASSQADRKYYEQYF. As DNA, the CDR3 is TGCGCCAGCAGCCAGGCGGACAGAAAATACTACGAGCAGTACTTC. The J gene is TRBJ2-7, the V gene TRBV4-1, with D maybe TRBD1 (6 bases). Germline CDR1 reads MGHRA; CDR2 reads YSYEKL. CDR3 length: 15 amino acids. V lost 3 bases and J lost 3, with 15 bases in between.

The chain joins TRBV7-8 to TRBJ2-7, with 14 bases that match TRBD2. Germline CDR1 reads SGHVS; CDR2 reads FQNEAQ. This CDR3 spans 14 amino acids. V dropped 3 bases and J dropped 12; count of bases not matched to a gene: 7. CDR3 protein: CASSLTTSGRAVYF. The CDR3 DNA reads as TGTGCCAGCAGCTTGACGACTAGCGGGAGGGCGGTGTACTTC.

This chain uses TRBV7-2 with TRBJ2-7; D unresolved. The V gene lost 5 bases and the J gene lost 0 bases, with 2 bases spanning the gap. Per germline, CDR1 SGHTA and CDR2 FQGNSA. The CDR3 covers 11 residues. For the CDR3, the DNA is TGTGCCAGCAGCCGCTCCTACGAGCAGTACTTC. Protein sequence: CASSRSYEQYF.

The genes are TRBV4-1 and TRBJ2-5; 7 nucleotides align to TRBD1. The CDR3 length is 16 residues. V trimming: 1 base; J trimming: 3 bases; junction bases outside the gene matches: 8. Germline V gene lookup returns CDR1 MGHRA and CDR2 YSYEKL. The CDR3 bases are TGCGCCAGCAGCCAAGGACAGGGATGGGGTGAAGAGACCCAGTACTTC. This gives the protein CASSQGQGWGEETQYF.

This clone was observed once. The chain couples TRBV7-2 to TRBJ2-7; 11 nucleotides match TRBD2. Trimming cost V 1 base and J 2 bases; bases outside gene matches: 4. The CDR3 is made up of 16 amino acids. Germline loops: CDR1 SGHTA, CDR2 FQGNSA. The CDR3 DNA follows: TGTGCCAGCAGCTTAGAGCCTAGCGGGAGGCCCTACGAGCAGTACTTC. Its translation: CASSLEPSGRPYEQYF.

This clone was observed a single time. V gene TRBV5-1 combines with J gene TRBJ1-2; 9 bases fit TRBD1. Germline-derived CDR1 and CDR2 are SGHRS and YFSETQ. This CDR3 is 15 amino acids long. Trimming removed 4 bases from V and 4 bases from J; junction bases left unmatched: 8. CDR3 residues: CASSLEQGAGYGYTF. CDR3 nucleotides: TGCGCCAGCAGCCTCGAACAGGGGGCAGGCTATGGCTACACCTTC.

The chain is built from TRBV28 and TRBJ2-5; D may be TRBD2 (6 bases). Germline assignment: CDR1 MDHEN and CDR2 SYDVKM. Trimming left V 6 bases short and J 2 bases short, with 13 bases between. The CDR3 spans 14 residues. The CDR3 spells CASSPLGGQETQYF. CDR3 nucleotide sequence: TGTGCCAGCAGCCCACTGGGGGGTCAAGAGACCCAGTACTTC.

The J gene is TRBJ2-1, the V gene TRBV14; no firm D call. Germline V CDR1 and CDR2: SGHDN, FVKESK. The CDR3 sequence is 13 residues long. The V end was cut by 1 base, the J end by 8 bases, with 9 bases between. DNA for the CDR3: TGTGCCAGCAGCCAAGGTGACTGGGATGAGCAGTTCTTC. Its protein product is CASSQGDWDEQFF.

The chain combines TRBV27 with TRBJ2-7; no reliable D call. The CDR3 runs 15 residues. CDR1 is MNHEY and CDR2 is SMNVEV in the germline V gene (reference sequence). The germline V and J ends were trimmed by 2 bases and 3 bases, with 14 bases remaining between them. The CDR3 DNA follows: TGTGCCAGCAGTTTAACCTTAGACACCAACTACGAGCAGTACTTC. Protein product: CASSLTLDTNYEQYF.

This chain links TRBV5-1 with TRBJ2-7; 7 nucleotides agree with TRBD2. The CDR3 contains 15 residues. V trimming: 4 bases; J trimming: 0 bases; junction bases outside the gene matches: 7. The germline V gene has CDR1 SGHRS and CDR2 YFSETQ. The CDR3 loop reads CASSIRAGSSYEQYF. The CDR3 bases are TGCGCCAGCAGCATTCGAGCGGGAAGCTCCTACGAGCAGTACTTC. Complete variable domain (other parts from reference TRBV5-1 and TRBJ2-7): KAGVTQTPRYLIKTRGQQVTLSCSPISGHRSVSWYQQTPGQGLQFLFEYFSETQRNKGNFPGRFSGRQFSNSRSEMNVSTLELGDSALYLCASSIRAGSSYEQYFGPGTRLTVT.